Listed here is a single TCR beta chain. This entry is derived from a study of blood T cell repertoires in COVID-19. Study at large: Samples of COVID-19 (acute and convalescent) were obtained from the United States, Italy and Spain.

With 6 bases removed from V and 2 bases from J, the gap between germline ends came to 14 bases. This CDR3 is built from 15 residues. Germline V gene data show CDR1 as MNHNY and CDR2 as SVGAGI (reference sequence). In the study's own analysis: The authors estimated nucleated cell counts from reference gene primer amplification. The assay was immunoSEQ multiplex PCR, and TCRdb's table has in-frame clones only and misses some. V and J calls and clone size are as listed in that table; D and trimming were resolved from the DNA. The sample consists of 250,000 to 300,000 clones, about 87% of them appearing once. Enrolled during active infection, Seattle patients were then followed longitudinally.

The receptor comes from an older woman with COVID-19, enrolled during active disease. V and J are TRBV6-6 and TRBJ1-3, with a possible D match to TRBD1 (6 bases). Sequenced input: peripheral blood. CDR3: CASSNSGVTGNTIYF. Written as DNA, the CDR3 is TGTGCCAGCAGCAATTCAGGGGTTACTGGAAACACCATATATTTT.